This T cell receptor beta chain comes out of a study of shared clonotypes between healthy human individuals. Overall study findings and caveats: Shared across a handful of donors were around 5% of the naive CD4 clonotypes. Clonotype sharing across donors was expected to vary with sequencing depth.

The CDR3 runs to 15 residues. Germline V lookup: CDR1 SGHRS, CDR2 YFSETQ. The V segment lost 0 bases and the J segment 3 bases; nucleotides outside the gene matches: 2. This clone was recorded only once. The antigen is not known. Within the sample, other DNA sequences also encode this same CDR3. Investigators spread the genomic DNA of each subset evenly over several immunoSEQ plates. Under the authors' procedure: For the immunoSEQ data, sequences were junction-only without quality scores, so filtering differed. The data were produced by immunoSEQ multiplex PCR, yet TCRdb's version contains in-frame clones alone and is incomplete. Clonal size and the V and J genes are those of that table, whereas D and trimming came from the DNA. The table has roughly 2.2 million clones, more than 85% seen once; the top ten hold about 0.39%.

The sequencing sample was made of naive CD4+ T cells from PBMCs. The subset is: CD45RA+ positively selected. The receptor was isolated from a man between 18 and 29 years old in good health. Some clones in this sample may be carry-over from other donors' samples. The rearrangement links TRBV5-1 to TRBJ2-2; 7 nucleotides align to TRBD1. CDR3 sequence reads: CASSLGQGDTGELFF. The CDR3 DNA is TGCGCCAGCAGCTTGGGACAGGGCGACACCGGGGAGCTGTTTTTT.